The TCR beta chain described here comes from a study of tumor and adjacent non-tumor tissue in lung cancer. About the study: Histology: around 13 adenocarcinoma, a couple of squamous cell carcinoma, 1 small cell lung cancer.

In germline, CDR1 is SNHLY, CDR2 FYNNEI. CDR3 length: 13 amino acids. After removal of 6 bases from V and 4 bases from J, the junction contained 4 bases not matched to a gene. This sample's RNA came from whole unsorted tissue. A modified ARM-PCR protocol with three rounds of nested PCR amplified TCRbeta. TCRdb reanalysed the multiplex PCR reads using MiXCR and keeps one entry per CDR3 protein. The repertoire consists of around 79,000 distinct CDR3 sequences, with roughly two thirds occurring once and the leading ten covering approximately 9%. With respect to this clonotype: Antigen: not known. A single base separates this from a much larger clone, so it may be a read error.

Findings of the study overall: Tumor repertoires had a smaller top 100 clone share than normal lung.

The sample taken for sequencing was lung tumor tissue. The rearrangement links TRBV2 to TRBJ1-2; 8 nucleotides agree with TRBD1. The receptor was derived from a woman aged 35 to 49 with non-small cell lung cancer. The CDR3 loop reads CASSPQGVYGYTF. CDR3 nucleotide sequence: TGTGCCAGCAGCCCACAGGGGGTCTATGGCTACACCTTC.